This TCR beta chain was retrieved from a study of CD4 T cells in relation to SARS-CoV-2 and coronaviruses (dated by TCRdb to about 2021). The study in broad terms: In the ViraFEST assay, PBMCs were cultured with antigen for ten to eleven days, after which TCR beta CDR3s were sequenced to identify clonal expansions specific to the antigen. For other donors in the study, expansion assays were sequenced with a different, Illumina-based TCR-beta assay. An HIV-1 Nef peptide pool or a no-peptide culture served as the negative reference condition. Samples from a few pre-COVID donors and the naive versus memory experiments were sequenced with the Adaptive Biotechnologies TCR-sequencing kit; other data were Illumina-based. Memory CD4+ T cell crossreactivity between SARS-CoV-2 and common cold coronavirus spike proteins was assessed at the TCR clonotype level in the study. Patient-derived lymphoblastoid cell lines were used to map the HLA restriction of shared crossreactive spike epitopes. What the study reported, not specific to this receptor: Pre-pandemic and post-infection samples were not both contributed by any donor, so tracing of the source of pre-existing responses was limited. Crossreactivity analysis centred on spike protein, so crossreactivity against other viral proteins was not assessed. The study was constrained by small numbers of patients and of tested TCRs. Compared with monoreactive clones, crossreactive clones had significantly weaker SARS-CoV-2-driven expansion, a result consistent with antigenic imprinting. Memory CD4+ clonotypes crossrecognizing SARS-CoV-2 and at least one common cold coronavirus spike were found in around 59% of donors.

Only one count was recorded for this clone. Its antigen is unknown. Base qualities are not at hand, and no much larger clone is one base apart. Between the V and J ends, shortened by 6 bases and 0 bases respectively, the junction contains 12 bases. According to the germline V gene (reference sequence), CDR1 reads LGHDT and CDR2 reads YNNKEL. The CDR3 holds 14 amino acids from the cysteine to the phenylalanine. Solely the CDR3 DNA is kept, with 42 bases framed from the first base. CD4+ T cells from unexposed donors were collected before the COVID-19 pandemic (2011-2018). After approximately eleven days of culture, CD4+ T cells were isolated with the EasySep CD4+ T cell isolation kit. As cell number allowed, CD4+ T cells from unexposed donors were tested for reactivity to SARS-CoV-2 S and N and to four common cold coronavirus spike pools. Each well received 2.2 million or so PBMCs, cultured in IMDM supplemented with approximately 5.2% human AB serum and roughly 9.5 IU/ml IL-2. Half of the culture medium was replaced with fresh IL-2-containing medium on days 3 and 7. In general, every peptide culture condition was set up in three replicate wells. Leukapheresis product for the unexposed donors was purchased commercially. Ficoll-Paque PLUS gradient centrifugation was used to isolate PBMCs from either whole blood or leukapheresis product. PBMCs were either used fresh in the expansion assay or cryopreserved at -140 degrees C. The QIAamp Micro DNA Kit was used to extract genomic DNA from the CD4+ T cells.

Libraries were constructed by the immunoSEQ multiplex PCR assay. The authors processed their data as follows. Preprocessing removed nonproductive sequences and CDR3s not starting with C, not ending with F or W, or shorter than 7 amino acids. Antigen-specific clonotypes were called with the MANAFEST web app, based on expansion relative to reference and other culture wells. To be counted as positive, a clone had to show significant expansion compared with the reference culture, at an FDR below 0.05, in 2 of 3 replicate wells. For a clone to be considered positive, significant expansion relative to all other tandem wells and an odds ratio above 5 were also required. After three terminal residues were trimmed from each end, CDR3 homology was quantified as pairwise Levenshtein distance using the stringdist R package. This is the immuneACCESS table as TCRdb keeps it, with only in-frame sequences that have V and J called. A part of the clones is gone; compared with another copy, unresolved V genes explain less than half, and the rest is unexplained. V and J calls and clone size are as listed in that table; D and trimming were resolved from the DNA. In all, the sample holds roughly 18,000 clones, and 60% to 85% of those were seen once. The leading ten clones occupy about a quarter of the sample.

The sequence joins TRBV3-1 (or the pseudogene TRBV3-2) to TRBJ2-7; the D match is possibly TRBD1 or TRBD2, with 6 bases aligned in each. The sample comprised CD4+ T cells from PBMCs, cultured in vitro. This receptor was obtained from a human donor in good health. The DNA sequence is TGTGCCAGCAGTCGACAGGAGGGCTCCTACGAGCAGTACTTC. This translates into CASSRQEGSYEQYF.